The 29 T cell receptor beta chains below all came from one sample that was sequenced in a study of shared clonotypes between healthy human individuals. Using immunoSEQ multiplex PCR, the repertoire was profiled, and TCRdb retains in-frame clones only, with some absent. This table holds 2 million or so clones, roughly 94% found once. The naive CD8 fraction comprised CD45RO-negative cells positively selected for CCR7 and excluded terminally differentiated effector memory CD45RA+ cells. The sample comprised naive CD8+ T cells sorted from blood. The source is a man between 18 and 29 years old in good health.

This clone showed up just once. The chain combines TRBV6-1 with TRBJ1-6; 8 nucleotides line up with TRBD1. From germline, CDR1 is MNHNS and CDR2 SASEGT. This CDR3 contains 17 residues. The V gene end was trimmed by 4 bases and the J gene end by 8 bases; junction bases not matched to a gene: 13. Here the CDR3 reads CASSGSLRGQVDSPLHF. CDR3 bases: TGTGCCAGCAGTGGAAGTCTCAGGGGACAGGTAGATTCACCCCTCCACTTT.

For the CDR3, the DNA is TGTGCCAGCTCACCGGGGGGGCCTGAAGCTTTCTTT. It encodes CASSPGGPEAFF. The rearrangement joins TRBV18 to TRBJ1-1; possible D gene TRBD1, 6 bases. CDR3 length: 12 residues. Germline CDR1 reads KGHSH; CDR2 reads LQKENI. The germline V and J ends were trimmed by 3 bases and 6 bases, with 8 bases remaining between them.

This chain connects TRBV4-1 to TRBJ2-3; perhaps TRBD2 as D (7 bases). CDR1 is MGHRA, CDR2 YSYEKL, per germline. The CDR3 is 17 amino acids. Trimming took 2 bases from V and 3 from J, leaving 18 bases between them. The CDR3 loop reads CASSQRLGAGETDTQYF. The CDR3 nucleotides are TGCGCCAGCAGCCAAAGATTGGGGGCGGGAGAGACAGATACGCAGTATTTT.

This chain links TRBV7-9 with TRBJ1-1; 10 bases are shared with TRBD1. Germline values: CDR1 SEHNR, CDR2 FQNEAQ (reference sequence). The CDR3 length is 14 residues. V shed 5 bases, J shed 3 bases, and the junction held 3 bases outside the gene matches. The CDR3 is CASSPDRGYTEAFF. The CDR3 DNA reads as TGTGCCAGCAGCCCGGACAGGGGGTACACTGAAGCTTTCTTT.

The rearrangement links TRBV7-9 to TRBJ2-1, with D possibly called TRBD1 or TRBD2 (5 bases each). The CDR3 spans 13 residues. Trimming stripped 5 bases from V and 5 bases from J, with 10 bases between. CDR1 is SEHNR, CDR2 FQNEAQ, per germline (reference sequence). For the CDR3, the DNA is TGTGCCAGCAGCCCGGGACCCGACAATGAGCAGTTCTTC. Protein: CASSPGPDNEQFF.

The chain couples TRBV28 to TRBJ1-5; D is perhaps TRBD1 (5 bases). This CDR3 has 16 residues. V lost 3 bases to trimming and J lost 1 base, with 13 bases between them. Germline CDR1 reads MDHEN; CDR2 reads SYDVKM. CDR3 sequence (DNA): TGTGCCAGCAGTTTGGGGCCGGGTAACAGCAATCAGCCCCAGCATTTT. This sequence encodes CASSLGPGNSNQPQHF.

The rearrangement joins TRBV5-1 to TRBJ1-6; 7 bases map to TRBD1. The germline V gene encodes CDR1 SGHRS and CDR2 YFSETQ. Germline trimming cut 2 bases from V and 8 bases from J; bases unmatched to any gene: 13. The CDR3 consists of 17 residues. The CDR3 DNA sequence: TGCGCCAGCAGCTTTGGGACCCCACAGGGGATTGATTCACCCCTCCACTTT. Its protein product is CASSFGTPQGIDSPLHF.

The gene calls are TRBV29-1 and TRBJ2-7, with D perhaps matching TRBD2 (6 bases). This CDR3 comprises 13 residues. Germline loops: CDR1 SQVTM, CDR2 ANQGSEA. Trimming stripped 4 bases from V and 6 bases from J, with 16 bases between. CDR3 loop: CSVGFLGGSEQYF. The CDR3 DNA sequence: TGCAGCGTTGGATTCCTCGGAGGGAGCGAGCAGTACTTC.

The table lists this clone with a count of one. The J gene is TRBJ2-1, the V gene TRBV2, with 12 nucleotides matching TRBD2. J lost 7 bases, V lost 7 bases, and 5 bases had no gene match. Germline V gene lookup returns CDR1 SNHLY and CDR2 FYNNEI. The CDR3 sequence is 14 residues long. Written as DNA, the CDR3 is TGTGCCAGCACTAGCGGGGGGGCCTGGAATGAGCAGTTCTTC. It is translated as CASTSGGAWNEQFF.

V gene TRBV4-1 combines with J gene TRBJ2-3, with D possibly matching TRBD2 (6 bases). The length of the CDR3 is 15 residues. Germline V gene sequence: CDR1 MGHRA, CDR2 YSYEKL. V gave up 0 bases and J gave up 4 bases, with 11 bases separating them. CDR3 amino acids: CASSQDKGRPDTQYF. CDR3 DNA: TGCGCCAGCAGCCAAGATAAAGGGAGGCCAGATACGCAGTATTTT.

V is TRBV4-1 and J is TRBJ2-1; D perhaps matches TRBD2 (6 bases). CDR1 is MGHRA and CDR2 is YSYEKL in the germline V gene. Deletions cut 0 bases from V and 7 bases from J, with 10 bases between. The CDR3 has 14 amino acids. The CDR3 nucleotides are TGCGCCAGCAGCCAAGATCCCGCGGGGAATGAGCAGTTCTTC. Protein: CASSQDPAGNEQFF.

J is TRBJ1-4 and V is TRBV2; D not certain. Trimming cost V 2 bases and J 0 bases, with 10 bases left between them. The CDR3 is 16 amino acids. Germline values: CDR1 SNHLY, CDR2 FYNNEI. Written as DNA, the CDR3 is TGTGCCAGCAGTGAAAGAGACATACCAACTAATGAAAAACTGTTTTTT. Its protein product is CASSERDIPTNEKLFF.

This clone appeared once. The chain links TRBV29-1 to TRBJ2-7; a possible D gene is TRBD2 (5 bases). The CDR3 is 13 residues long. V was clipped by 5 bases and J by 0 bases, with 11 bases between them. Per the germline V gene, CDR1 is SQVTM and CDR2 is ANQGSEA. The CDR3 region is CSVPSGSSYEQYF. The CDR3 coding sequence is TGCAGCGTTCCCTCGGGGAGCTCCTACGAGCAGTACTTC.

The chain employs TRBV28 and TRBJ1-2, with D hard to call. V shed 8 bases and J shed 4 bases, with 5 bases lying between them. From germline, CDR1 is MDHEN and CDR2 SYDVKM. The CDR3 length is 10 residues. The CDR3 is CASFLYGYTF. Written as DNA, the CDR3 is TGTGCCAGCTTCCTCTATGGCTACACCTTC.

This sequence joins TRBV2 and TRBJ2-7; no clear D gene. V was pared by 7 bases and J by 2 bases, with 9 bases between. Germline values: CDR1 SNHLY, CDR2 FYNNEI. The CDR3 is 12 residues long. CDR3 coding DNA: TGTGCCAGCATCAAAACGACCTACGAGCAGTACTTC. It specifies CASIKTTYEQYF.

In DNA form, the CDR3 reads TGTGCCAGTAGTACGCCCGGGTGGGGGAACTACGAGCAGTACTTC. Its protein is CASSTPGWGNYEQYF. The chain links TRBV19 to TRBJ2-7; D assignment may be TRBD1 or TRBD2 (5 bases each). Per the germline V gene, CDR1 is LNHDA and CDR2 is SQIVND (reference sequence). V was shortened by 4 bases and J by 3 bases, with 16 bases between the two germline ends. This CDR3 contains 15 residues.

This chain connects TRBV13 to TRBJ2-1, with 12 bases matching TRBD2. V was pared by 3 bases and J by 8 bases, with 5 bases of the junction left unmatched. Germline V gives CDR1 PRHDT, CDR2 FYEKMQ (reference sequence). CDR3 length equals 15 residues. CDR3 amino acids: CASSLPSGRGYEQFF. CDR3 nucleotides: TGTGCCAGCAGCTTGCCTAGCGGGAGGGGGTATGAGCAGTTCTTC.

The chain links TRBV29-1 to TRBJ2-1, with 9 bases identical to TRBD2. The CDR3 is 15 residues long. Germline lookup yields CDR1 SQVTM and CDR2 ANQGSEA. The trim removed 6 bases at V and 8 bases at J, leaving 14 bases unmatched. This chain's CDR3 is CSVGGLAGMSDEQFF. DNA of the CDR3: TGCAGCGTGGGTGGGCTAGCGGGAATGTCGGATGAGCAGTTCTTC.

The gene calls are TRBV2 and TRBJ2-5; 7 positions match TRBD2. The CDR3 extends over 15 amino acids. From germline, CDR1 is SNHLY and CDR2 FYNNEI. J gave up 3 bases and V 5 bases, and 9 bases lay outside the gene matches. In DNA, the CDR3 is TGTGCCAGCAGTTACATCCTAGCGGTGGAAGAGACCCAGTACTTC. It translates to CASSYILAVEETQYF.

This rearrangement joins TRBV11-2 to TRBJ2-6, with D uncertain. V dropped 2 bases and J dropped 2 bases, with 16 bases sitting between them. CDR3 size: 18 residues. CDR1 and CDR2 (germline): SGHAT, FQNNGV. Written as DNA, the CDR3 is TGTGCCAGCAGCTTAAGGGATTCGTTCCTTGCTGGGGCCAACGTCCTGACTTTC. Translated, it gives CASSLRDSFLAGANVLTF. Looking up the rest from reference TRBV11-2 and TRBJ2-6 gives the full variable domain: EAGVAQSPRYKIIEKRQSVAFWCNPISGHATLYWYQQILGQGPKLLIQFQNNGVVDDSQLPKDRFSAERLKGVDSTLKIQPAKLEDSAVYLCASSLRDSFLAGANVLTFGAGSRLTVL.

The chain joins TRBV4-2 to TRBJ2-5, with TRBD2 matching over 14 bases. This CDR3 comprises 19 residues. Per the germline V gene, CDR1 is LGHNA and CDR2 is YNFKEQ. J was trimmed by 0 bases and V by 5 bases; bases with no gene match: 11. The CDR3 sequence: CASSDASGLAGGDQETQYF. The CDR3 DNA follows: TGTGCCAGCAGCGACGCCTCCGGACTAGCGGGGGGTGACCAAGAGACCCAGTACTTC.

The chain has TRBV4-1 and TRBJ1-4, with TRBD1 as a possible D gene (5 bases). V was shortened by 3 bases and J by 6 bases, with 8 bases between the two germline ends. CDR3 length equals 13 residues. Germline V gene data show CDR1 as MGHRA and CDR2 as YSYEKL. In nucleotides, the CDR3 is TGCGCCAGCAGCCAGAGGGGTTATGAAAAACTGTTTTTT. This encodes CASSQRGYEKLFF.

The CDR3 sequence is CASNRREPPIWSGYTF. In DNA form, the CDR3 reads TGTGCCAGCAACCGCAGGGAGCCCCCTATATGGAGTGGCTACACCTTC. The chain employs TRBV6-7 and TRBJ1-2; a possible D gene is TRBD1 (5 bases). TRBV6-7 is filed as an ORF, its function uncertain. The V and J ends lost 7 bases and 7 bases respectively, with 25 bases between them. The length of the CDR3 is 16 residues.

The chain links TRBV10-3 to TRBJ1-1, with a tentative D call TRBD1 (5 bases). The germline V gene encodes CDR1 ENHRY and CDR2 SYGVKD. The CDR3 runs to 15 residues. V lost 11 bases to trimming and J lost 2 bases, with 21 bases between them. CDR3 nucleotides: TGTGCCTCCCTGGGCCAGGGAAAAGGAAACACTGAAGCTTTCTTT. It yields the protein CASLGQGKGNTEAFF.

CDR3 residues: CATSISNGNQPQHF. DNA for the CDR3: TGTGCCACCAGCATCAGCAACGGCAATCAGCCCCAGCATTTT. The V gene is TRBV15, the J gene TRBJ1-5; D is undetermined. The V gene's germline CDR1 is LNHNV and CDR2 YYDKDF (reference sequence). V lost 4 bases to trimming and J lost 2 bases, with 9 bases between them. The CDR3 sequence is 14 residues long.

The rearrangement links TRBV30 to TRBJ2-1; D not certain. Germline-derived CDR1 and CDR2 are GTSNPN and SVGIG (reference sequence). The V and J ends lost 5 bases and 8 bases respectively, with 7 bases between them. The CDR3 runs 10 residues. This CDR3 reads CAWGFDEQFF. The CDR3 nucleotides are TGTGCCTGGGGCTTCGATGAGCAGTTCTTC.

The genes are TRBV6-1 and TRBJ2-7, with a tentative D call TRBD1 (5 bases). The CDR3 is 13 residues long. Trimming left V 2 bases short and J 7 bases short, with 12 bases between. Germline CDR1 MNHNS, CDR2 SASEGT. CDR3 amino acids: CASSERQGLEQYF. For the CDR3, the DNA is TGTGCCAGCAGTGAAAGGCAGGGATTAGAGCAGTACTTC.

The count of this clone is one. The rearrangement uses TRBV2 and TRBJ2-5; no clear D. In germline, CDR1 is SNHLY, CDR2 FYNNEI. This CDR3 has 15 residues. Deletions cut 1 base from V and 0 bases from J, with 9 bases between. CDR3: CASSEVYSDQETQYF. CDR3 nucleotide sequence: TGTGCCAGCAGTGAAGTCTATTCAGACCAAGAGACCCAGTACTTC.

This chain joins TRBV29-1 and TRBJ1-4; TRBD1 is a possible D gene (6 bases). Between the trimmed V and J ends, which lost 5 bases and 5 bases, there was a span of 12 bases. CDR1 SQVTM and CDR2 ANQGSEA come from the germline V gene. The CDR3 length is 13 residues. CDR3 protein: CSVLDRSNEKLFF. DNA for the CDR3: TGCAGCGTTCTGGACAGATCGAATGAAAAACTGTTTTTT.